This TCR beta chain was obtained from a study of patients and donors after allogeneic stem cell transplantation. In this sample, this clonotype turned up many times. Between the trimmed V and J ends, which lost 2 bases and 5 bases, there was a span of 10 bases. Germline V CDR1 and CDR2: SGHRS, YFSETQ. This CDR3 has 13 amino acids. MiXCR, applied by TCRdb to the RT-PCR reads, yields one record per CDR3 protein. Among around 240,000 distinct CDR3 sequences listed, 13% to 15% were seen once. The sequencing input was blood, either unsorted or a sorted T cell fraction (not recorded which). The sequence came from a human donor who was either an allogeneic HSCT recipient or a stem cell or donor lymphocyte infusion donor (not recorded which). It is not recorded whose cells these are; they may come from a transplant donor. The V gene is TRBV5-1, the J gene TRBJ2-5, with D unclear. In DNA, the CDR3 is TGCGCCAGCAGCTTTGGCGCGAAGGAGACCCAGTACTTC. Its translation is CASSFGAKETQYF.